This TCR beta chain is drawn from a study of T cells in localized non-small cell lung cancer. Study-level findings and limits: Heterogeneity is still possible, as just one tumor region was sequenced. A median of approximately 50 of the top 100 tumor clones appeared in adjacent lung, which was paired and uninvolved. Measurement of T cell clonality placed uninvolved adjacent lung highest, above the level in tumor. Elevated circulating T cell density in blood was associated with longer overall survival.

Concerning this clone itself: Its antigen is undetermined.

Method: immunoSEQ multiplex PCR; TCRdb's copy keeps in-frame clones and lacks some. Counted here are tens of thousands of clones, around nine tenths occurring once; the ten biggest clones make up less than 3.5%. V was shortened by 0 bases and J by 3 bases, with 12 bases between the two germline ends. Germline CDR1 is SGHDT and CDR2 is YYEEEE. The CDR3 is 15 amino acids. The TCR comes from a woman aged 40-69 years with stage I lung adenocarcinoma. The sample here was peripheral blood, taken before any cancer treatment. The chain combines TRBV5-6 with TRBJ1-1, with TRBD1 as a possible D gene (6 bases). In nucleotides, the CDR3 is TGTGCCAGCAGCTTGGACAGGGCTCTAGACACTGAAGCTTTCTTT. Its translation: CASSLDRALDTEAFF.